Listed below are T cell receptor beta chains from one sample, sequenced in a study of T cells in narcolepsy. Assay used: immunoSEQ multiplex PCR; TCRdb lists only in-frame clones, some missing. This sample has about 20,000 clones, with roughly 80% found just once. The sample consisted of memory (CD45RA-) CD4+ T cells from blood. Receptors were obtained from a human donor in good health. Both conserved end residues are part of each CDR3. D genes are given only for firm matches. Clone sizes are given selectively: once, few, many, or a class where the clone is expanded.

>NA|15|TRBV19|TRBJ1-5|NA
CASTFRQNSNQPQHF
TGTGCCAGTACATTTAGGCAGAATAGCAATCAGCCCCAGCATTTT
>NA|12|TRBV28|TRBJ1-4|few
CASRPPNEKLFF
TGTGCCAGCCGCCCTCCGAATGAAAAACTGTTTTTT
>NA|11|TRBV7-2|TRBJ2-3|once
CASSHGVTQYF
TGTGCCAGCAGCCACGGGGTCACGCAGTATTTT
>NA|14|TRBV7-9|TRBJ1-3|NA
CASSLRGSGNTIYF
TGTGCCAGCAGCTTAAGGGGCTCTGGAAACACCATATATTTT
>TRBD1|14|TRBV4-2|TRBJ1-2|NA
CASSQVDRAYGYTF
TGTGCCAGCAGCCAAGTGGACAGGGCTTATGGCTACACCTTC
>NA|15|TRBV7-2|TRBJ2-7|NA
CASSLGGGGYNEQYF
TGTGCCAGCAGCTTAGGGGGAGGGGGCTACAACGAGCAGTACTTC
>NA|13|TRBV5-1|TRBJ1-1|NA
CASSLGGSTEAFF
TGCGCCAGCAGCTTGGGCGGGAGCACTGAAGCTTTCTTT
>NA|15|TRBV6-5|TRBJ1-4|few
CASRAGLATNEKLFF
TGTGCCAGCAGGGCAGGACTGGCAACTAATGAAAAACTGTTTTTT
>NA|17|TRBV19|TRBJ1-1|NA
CASSIPSLGTVNTEAFF
TGTGCCAGTAGTATACCGTCGTTAGGGACCGTGAACACTGAAGCTTTCTTT
>NA|16|TRBV5-4|TRBJ1-1|NA
CASSRGGSVKDTEAFF
TGTGCCAGCAGCCGGGGGGGATCGGTTAAAGACACTGAAGCTTTCTTT
>TRBD1|19|TRBV7-2|TRBJ1-1|NA
CASSLVGQGALSLNTEAFF
TGTGCCAGCAGCTTAGTCGGACAGGGGGCCTTGTCGTTGAACACTGAAGCTTTCTTT
>NA|13|TRBV7-3|TRBJ2-2|NA
CASSSMENGELFF
TGTGCCAGCAGCTCAATGGAAAACGGGGAGCTGTTTTTT
>NA|11|TRBV20-1|TRBJ1-4|NA
CSASRGEKLFF
TGCAGTGCCTCGAGGGGGGAAAAACTGTTTTTT
>TRBD1|14|TRBV6-6|TRBJ1-2|NA
CASTPGTGGYGYTF
TGTGCCAGCACCCCCGGGACAGGGGGATATGGCTACACCTTC
>TRBD1|14|TRBV10-3|TRBJ1-2|NA
CAISGTGIDYGYTF
TGTGCCATCAGTGGGACAGGGATCGACTATGGCTACACCTTC
>NA|16|TRBV5-1|TRBJ1-6|NA
CASSLEESSYNSPLHF
TGCGCCAGCAGCCTCGAGGAGAGCTCCTATAATTCACCCCTCCACTTT
>NA|14|TRBV6-5|TRBJ2-1|NA
CASKRIPQTNEQFF
TGTGCCAGCAAGAGGATCCCCCAGACCAATGAGCAGTTCTTC
>NA|15|TRBV14|TRBJ1-2|NA
CASSPFDGTLSGYTF
TGTGCCAGCAGCCCGTTCGACGGAACCCTCTCTGGCTACACCTTC
>TRBD1|17|TRBV7-8|TRBJ1-5|NA
CASKTSATGNRDQPQHF
TGTGCCAGCAAGACGTCGGCGACAGGGAATAGGGATCAGCCCCAGCATTTT
>NA|10|TRBV2|TRBJ2-1|NA
CASRGAEQFF
TGTGCCAGCAGGGGTGCTGAGCAGTTCTTC
>TRBD2|13|TRBV7-8|TRBJ2-1|NA
CASSIGGGNEQFF
TGTGCCAGCAGCATCGGGGGGGGAAATGAGCAGTTCTTC
>NA|16|TRBV7-9|TRBJ1-3|once
CASSLEGGGSGNTIYF
TGTGCCAGCAGCTTGGAAGGAGGGGGATCTGGAAACACCATATATTTT
>NA|11|TRBV28|TRBJ1-1|few
CASTLNTEAFF
TGTGCCAGCACGCTGAACACTGAAGCTTTCTTT
>NA|12|TRBV28|TRBJ2-2|NA
CASSLMDGELFF
TGTGCCAGCAGTTTAATGGACGGGGAGCTGTTTTTT